These 28 T cell receptor beta chains originate from one sample sequenced in a study of blood T cell repertoires in COVID-19. Generated by immunoSEQ multiplex PCR, the TCRdb table keeps only in-frame clones and is missing some. The table records tens of thousands of clones, approximately 88% of them present only once. Material for sequencing was peripheral blood. Every receptor here comes from a human donor in a cohort sampled during active COVID-19.

This clone was seen once. This sequence joins TRBV9 and TRBJ2-2; D is possibly TRBD2 (6 bases). Germline-derived CDR1 and CDR2 are SGDLS and YYNGEE. The CDR3 loop spans 14 amino acids. V was clipped by 0 bases and J by 8 bases, with 11 bases between them. DNA for the CDR3: TGTGCCAGCAGCGTAGGACTAGAGAGAGGGGAGCTGTTTTTT. This sequence encodes CASSVGLERGELFF.

The chain recombines TRBV29-1 with TRBJ2-1; D gene uncertain. The CDR3 loop spans 12 amino acids. Germline CDR1 and CDR2: SQVTM and ANQGSEA. The V and J ends lost 3 bases and 3 bases respectively, with 6 bases between them. Here the CDR3 DNA reads TGCAGCGTTGACGGTCACTACAATGAGCAGTTCTTC. Protein: CSVDGHYNEQFF.

This chain links TRBV7-2 with TRBJ2-3; TRBD2 aligns across 12 bases. After removal of 5 bases from V and 7 bases from J, the junction contained 10 bases not matched to a gene. The CDR3 spans 16 residues. Germline V gene sequence: CDR1 SGHTA, CDR2 FQGNSA. The CDR3 protein is CASSPGLAGMGNTQYF. CDR3 nucleotide sequence: TGTGCCAGCAGCCCAGGACTAGCGGGGATGGGGAATACGCAGTATTTT.

This sequence joins TRBV5-4 and TRBJ2-7, with 8 bases aligning to TRBD1. The length of the CDR3 is 14 residues. With V trimmed by 4 bases and J by 0 bases, 3 bases remained unmatched. Germline-derived CDR1 and CDR2 are SGHNT and YYREEE (reference sequence). The CDR3 region has the DNA TGTGCCAGCAGCAGGACAGGGAACTCCTACGAGCAGTACTTC. It specifies CASSRTGNSYEQYF. The full variable domain, its missing parts supplied by reference TRBV5-4 and TRBJ2-7, is ETGVTQSPTHLIKTRGQQVTLRCSSQSGHNTVSWYQQALGQGPQFIFQYYREEENGRGNFPPRFSGLQFPNYSSELNVNALELDDSALYLCASSRTGNSYEQYFGPGTRLTVT.

The CDR3 here is CASSPGRELNTEAFF. The CDR3 coding sequence is TGTGCCAGCTCGCCGGGGAGGGAATTGAACACTGAAGCTTTCTTT. The chain joins TRBV18 to TRBJ1-1; D gene ambiguous. The CDR3 spans 15 residues. Per the germline V gene, CDR1 is KGHSH and CDR2 is LQKENI. The germline V and J ends were trimmed by 6 bases and 0 bases, with 14 bases remaining between them.

This sequence joins TRBV5-1 and TRBJ2-3; unclear D gene. In germline, CDR1 is SGHRS, CDR2 YFSETQ. This CDR3 comprises 16 residues. Between the trimmed V and J ends, which lost 1 base and 0 bases, there was a span of 12 bases. The CDR3 loop is CASSLYQTPSTDTQYF. The CDR3, as DNA: TGCGCCAGCAGCTTGTATCAAACTCCAAGCACAGATACGCAGTATTTT.

This clone was seen only once. The genes are TRBV6-2 or TRBV6-3 and TRBJ1-1, with a possible D match to TRBD1 (5 bases). The CDR3 sequence is 12 residues long. The V end was cut by 5 bases, the J end by 1 base, with 5 bases between. The germline V gene has CDR1 MNHEY and CDR2 SVGEGT. This chain's CDR3 is CASSQGNTEAFF. CDR3 sequence (DNA): TGTGCCAGCAGTCAGGGGAACACTGAAGCTTTCTTT.

The chain uses TRBV5-1 and TRBJ2-1; 8 nucleotides match TRBD2. Trimming cost V 4 bases and J 6 bases; bases outside gene matches: 9. Germline loops: CDR1 SGHRS, CDR2 YFSETQ. The CDR3 covers 15 residues. CDR3: CASSGSGGRVNEQFF. The CDR3 DNA is TGCGCCAGCAGCGGCAGCGGGGGCCGAGTCAATGAGCAGTTCTTC.

The chain employs TRBV9 and TRBJ1-2, with D possibly being TRBD1 (5 bases). Germline V gene sequence: CDR1 SGDLS, CDR2 YYNGEE. The CDR3 extends over 16 amino acids. Trimming shortened V by 1 base and J by 8 bases, and 21 bases separated the two germline ends. In nucleotides, the CDR3 is TGTGCCAGCAGCGTATCATACCCGGGGGGGGAAAACGGCTACACCTTC. Encoded protein: CASSVSYPGGENGYTF.

The chain couples TRBV14 to TRBJ2-2; TRBD2 matches 7 bases. There are 16 residues in the CDR3. Germline CDR1 SGHDN, CDR2 FVKESK. The V segment lost 4 bases and the J segment 0 bases; nucleotides outside the gene matches: 5. CDR3 sequence (DNA): TGTGCCAGCAGCCCAGTGGGAGGGTCGAACACCGGGGAGCTGTTTTTT. Translation: CASSPVGGSNTGELFF.

The genes are TRBV6-6 and TRBJ2-3; no clear D gene. The V end lost 7 bases, the J end lost 3 bases, and 17 bases lay between the germline ends. The germline V gene has CDR1 MNHNY and CDR2 SVGAGI (reference sequence). This CDR3 is 15 amino acids long. CDR3 nucleotides: TGTGCCAGCAACTACGGCCTTGGCGAGACAGATACGCAGTATTTT. Protein sequence: CASNYGLGETDTQYF.

The chain employs TRBV13 and TRBJ1-5; TRBD1 matches 10 bases. The length of the CDR3 is 16 residues. The germline V gene has CDR1 PRHDT and CDR2 FYEKMQ (reference sequence). Trimming cost V 0 bases and J 4 bases; bases outside gene matches: 3. The CDR3 coding sequence is TGTGCCAGCAGCTTAGGCGCGGGACAGGGGAATCAGCCCCAGCATTTT. Amino acid sequence: CASSLGAGQGNQPQHF.

This sequence joins TRBV12-3 or TRBV12-4 and TRBJ2-5; no firm D call. Trimming removed 2 bases at V and 5 bases at J, with 3 bases between. This CDR3 is 11 amino acids long. The CDR3 region is CASSLSETQYF. As DNA, the CDR3 is TGTGCCAGCAGTTTATCGGAGACCCAGTACTTC.

The V and J genes are TRBV7-3 and TRBJ2-5; TRBD2 matches at 7 bases. The CDR3 extends over 14 amino acids. CDR1 is SGHTA, CDR2 FQGTGA, per germline. Trimming at V came to 4 bases and at J to 3 bases, leaving 5 bases not matched to a gene. CDR3 region: CASSSTGLKETQYF. The CDR3, as DNA: TGTGCCAGCAGCTCGACGGGACTAAAAGAGACCCAGTACTTC.

The chain uses TRBV23-1 and TRBJ2-7, with D possibly matching TRBD2 (6 bases). TRBV23-1 is assigned to the ORF class and has an uncertain function. V was shortened by 6 bases and J by 7 bases, with 16 bases between the two germline ends. This CDR3 has 13 amino acids. This CDR3 is CASSHGRREEQYF. CDR3 sequence (DNA): TGCGCCAGCAGCCATGGGCGCCGGGAGGAGCAGTACTTC.

The V and J genes are TRBV27 and TRBJ2-2, with 7 bases aligning to TRBD1. Germline assignment: CDR1 MNHEY and CDR2 SMNVEV (reference sequence). This CDR3 region has 16 residues. V dropped 3 bases and J dropped 6; count of bases not matched to a gene: 10. The chain's CDR3 is CASSFGDRVRAGELFF. The CDR3 bases are TGTGCCAGCAGTTTTGGCGACAGGGTTCGGGCCGGGGAGCTGTTTTTT.

CDR3 sequence: CASRSRSTYGYTF. The CDR3 nucleotides are TGTGCCAGCAGGAGCAGGTCTACCTATGGCTACACCTTC. The V and J genes are TRBV6-6 and TRBJ1-2, with unresolved D. The CDR3 covers 13 residues. Per the germline V gene, CDR1 is MNHNY and CDR2 is SVGAGI (reference sequence). Deletions cut 6 bases from V and 4 bases from J, with 12 bases between.

This sequence joins TRBV6-6 and TRBJ2-5; D is unclear. CDR1 is MNHNY, CDR2 SVGAGI, per germline (reference sequence). The CDR3 is made up of 14 amino acids. Trimming pared 4 bases from V and 0 bases from J, leaving 9 bases between. The CDR3 is CASSSGPYQETQYF. The DNA of the CDR3 is TGTGCCAGCAGTTCCGGTCCCTACCAAGAGACCCAGTACTTC.

The genes are TRBV3-1 (or the pseudogene TRBV3-2) and TRBJ2-3, with D possibly being TRBD1 (6 bases). The CDR3 has 14 residues. Trimming left V 1 base short and J 2 bases short, with 7 bases between. Germline loops: CDR1 LGHDT, CDR2 YNNKEL (reference sequence). CDR3 residues: CASSQGGPTDTQYF. CDR3 bases: TGTGCCAGCAGCCAAGGGGGGCCCACAGATACGCAGTATTTT.

V and J are TRBV19 and TRBJ1-5; no reliable D call. CDR3 size: 14 residues. V lost 8 bases, J lost 7 bases, and 18 bases lay in between. Looked up from germline, CDR1 is LNHDA and CDR2 is SQIVND (reference sequence). The CDR3 DNA reads TGTGCCAGTTGGGTAAAGGAGGTTGGACAGCCCCAGCATTTT. It is translated as CASWVKEVGQPQHF.

The chain combines TRBV12-5 with TRBJ1-3; D is unresolved. Germline values: CDR1 LGHNT, CDR2 FRNRAP. This CDR3 contains 18 residues. Trimming removed 8 bases from V and 0 bases from J, with 23 bases in between. DNA for the CDR3: TGTGCTAGTAGTAGGACGCCCCACACTAGAAGCTCTGGAAACACCATATATTTT. Its protein is CASSRTPHTRSSGNTIYF.

The rearrangement uses TRBV9 and TRBJ1-1; D unclear. Germline assignment: CDR1 SGDLS and CDR2 YYNGEE. This CDR3 is built from 15 residues. Trimming removed 0 bases at V and 0 bases at J, with 9 bases between. The DNA of the CDR3 is TGTGCCAGCAGCGTAGTCGAACAGATGAACACTGAAGCTTTCTTT. This translates into CASSVVEQMNTEAFF.

The V and J genes are TRBV6-5 and TRBJ2-5; no clear D. Germline CDR1 MNHEY, CDR2 SVGAGI. There are 12 residues in the CDR3. Between the trimmed V and J ends, which lost 7 bases and 2 bases, there was a span of 8 bases. As DNA, the CDR3 is TGTGCCAGCACCGCCAGGCAAGAGACCCAGTACTTC. Encoded protein: CASTARQETQYF.

The rearrangement joins TRBV7-3 to TRBJ2-2, with 7 bases fitting TRBD1. The CDR3 length is 13 residues. With V trimmed by 5 bases and J by 6 bases, 3 bases remained unmatched. Germline V gene sequence: CDR1 SGHTA, CDR2 FQGTGA. As DNA, the CDR3 is TGTGCCAGCAGCGACAGGGTAGCCGGGGAGCTGTTTTTT. As protein: CASSDRVAGELFF.

The rearrangement uses TRBV6-8 and TRBJ2-3; 11 nucleotides agree with TRBD2. This CDR3 has 14 residues. Germline loops: CDR1 MNHGY, CDR2 SAAAGT. V was clipped by 10 bases and J by 5 bases; unmatched bases: 8. The CDR3 loop is CANYSGGVIDTQYF. CDR3 bases: TGTGCCAACTATAGCGGGGGGGTTATAGATACGCAGTATTTT.

The V and J genes are TRBV11-3 and TRBJ2-1; D is possibly TRBD2 (5 bases). Germline CDR1 SGHNT, CDR2 YENEEA. The CDR3 runs 15 residues. V lost 5 bases and J lost 2, with 13 bases in between. The DNA of the CDR3 is TGTGCCAGCAGCCCCTCCGGGGTGCCCTACAATGAGCAGTTCTTC. Translation: CASSPSGVPYNEQFF. Using reference TRBV11-3 and TRBJ2-1 for the parts outside the CDR3, the full variable domain is EAGVVQSPRYKIIEKKQPVAFWCNPISGHNTLYWYLQNLGQGPELLIRYENEEAVDDSQLPKDRFSAERLKGVDSTLKIQPAELGDSAVYLCASSPSGVPYNEQFFGPGTRLTVL.

J is TRBJ2-1 and V is TRBV6-5, with 10 bases fitting TRBD2. CDR1 is MNHEY and CDR2 is SVGAGI in the germline V gene. The CDR3 is made up of 16 amino acids. V shed 0 bases, J shed 9 bases, and the junction held 8 bases outside the gene matches. CDR3 sequence: CASSYSWSGRGGEQFF. The CDR3 DNA reads as TGTGCCAGCAGTTACTCGTGGAGCGGGAGGGGTGGTGAGCAGTTCTTC.

CDR3 protein: CASSNDREATDTQYF. CDR3 coding DNA: TGCGCCAGCAGCAACGACAGGGAGGCGACAGATACGCAGTATTTT. The chain uses TRBV5-1 and TRBJ2-3, with D possibly TRBD1 on 7 matching bases. In germline, CDR1 is SGHRS, CDR2 YFSETQ. Trimming cost V 4 bases and J 3 bases, with 15 bases left between them. This CDR3 comprises 15 residues.